One sample yielded the 12 T cell receptor beta chains listed below, sequenced in a study of shared clonotypes between healthy human individuals (dated by TCRdb to the early 2020s). The library was obtained by the immunoSEQ multiplex PCR assay. Here the immuneACCESS table is served through TCRdb, limited to in-frame sequences with V and J called. Missing clones are a known gap in these copies; in checked studies unresolved V genes cover under half, and the rest lacks a known reason. The sample table records fewer than 2.5 million clones; more than 85% of these occur just once. Of the sample, about 0.34% is held by the ten largest clones. The sample comprised naive CD4+ T cells from PBMCs. The sample's cell subset or site label is to be understood as: CD45RA+ positively selected. Every receptor here comes from a man aged 18 to 35 in good health. Some clones in this sample may be carry-over from other donors' samples.

A word on this clone: Other DNA sequences in the same sample also yield this CDR3. V is TRBV7-3 and J is TRBJ1-3, with D possibly TRBD1 on 5 matching bases. Germline V gene sequence: CDR1 SGHTA, CDR2 FQGTGA. The CDR3 contains 14 residues. V was clipped by 3 bases and J by 0 bases, with 6 bases between them. The CDR3 sequence: CASSLGVSGNTIYF. The DNA for the CDR3 is TGTGCCAGCAGCTTGGGGGTCTCTGGAAACACCATATATTTT.

The gene calls are TRBV9 and TRBJ2-2; 9 bases are shared with TRBD1. CDR1 and CDR2 (germline): SGDLS, YYNGEE. The CDR3 has 18 residues. With 3 bases clipped from V and 5 bases from J, the junction kept 14 bases outside the gene matches. CDR3 sequence reads: CASSGRGWDRVNTGELFF. As DNA, the CDR3 is TGTGCCAGCAGCGGCCGGGGCTGGGACAGGGTTAATACCGGGGAGCTGTTTTTT.

This sequence joins TRBV5-6 and TRBJ1-2; 7 nucleotides align to TRBD1. Per germline, CDR1 SGHDT and CDR2 YYEEEE. Losses at the gene ends were 4 bases for V and 4 bases for J; bases not matched to a gene: 10. This CDR3 is 15 amino acids long. This chain's CDR3 is CASSARRDRFYGYTF. CDR3 DNA: TGTGCCAGCAGCGCACGCCGGGACAGATTCTATGGCTACACCTTC. The full variable domain, its missing parts supplied by reference TRBV5-6 and TRBJ1-2, is DAGVTQSPTHLIKTRGQQVTLRCSPKSGHDTVSWYQQALGQGPQFIFQYYEEEERQRGNFPDRFSGHQFPNYSSELNVNALLLGDSALYLCASSARRDRFYGYTFGSGTRLTVV.

Note on this clone: This sample includes further DNA sequences coding for the same CDR3. V usage is TRBV28 and J usage is TRBJ2-7; 11 bases fit TRBD2. The CDR3 is 13 residues long. The germline V gene encodes CDR1 MDHEN and CDR2 SYDVKM. The trim removed 6 bases at V and 2 bases at J, leaving 0 bases unmatched. The CDR3 reads CASRTSGTYEQYF. The CDR3 coding sequence is TGTGCCAGCAGGACTAGCGGGACCTACGAGCAGTACTTC.

The DNA for the CDR3 is TGCGCCAGCAGCTTGGACCCGGGACAGGGGAACACTGAAGCTTTCTTT. The encoded protein is CASSLDPGQGNTEAFF. The J gene is TRBJ1-1, the V gene TRBV5-1, with 9 positions matching TRBD1. The J segment lost 1 base and the V segment lost 0 bases, leaving 4 bases of the junction unmatched. This CDR3 region has 16 residues. In germline, CDR1 is SGHRS, CDR2 YFSETQ. The complete variable domain, with remaining parts taken from reference TRBV5-1 and TRBJ1-1, reads KAGVTQTPRYLIKTRGQQVTLSCSPISGHRSVSWYQQTPGQGLQFLFEYFSETQRNKGNFPGRFSGRQFSNSRSEMNVSTLELGDSALYLCASSLDPGQGNTEAFFGQGTRLTVV.

This clone has a single count. The CDR3 reads CASSPDPTNYGYTF. In nucleotides, the CDR3 is TGCGCCAGCAGCCCGGACCCCACTAACTATGGCTACACCTTC. J is TRBJ1-2 and V is TRBV5-1, with D uncertain. V was clipped by 4 bases and J by 0 bases, with 10 bases between them. The length of the CDR3 is 14 residues. CDR1 and CDR2 from the germline V gene are SGHRS and YFSETQ.

The rearrangement uses TRBV18 and TRBJ2-1; D gene unclear. The CDR3 length is 13 residues. Germline-derived CDR1 and CDR2 are KGHSH and LQKENI. Trimming shortened V by 3 bases and J by 6 bases, and 9 bases separated the two germline ends. In nucleotides, the CDR3 is TGTGCCAGCTCACCTTCGGCGTTCAATGAGCAGTTCTTC. It codes for CASSPSAFNEQFF.

The V call is TRBV27, the J call TRBJ2-2; 8 nucleotides align to TRBD2. Germline CDR1 reads MNHEY; CDR2 reads SMNVEV (reference sequence). J gave up 4 bases and V 4 bases, and 2 bases lay outside the gene matches. The CDR3 is 14 amino acids. The CDR3 DNA is TGTGCCAGCAGTTACGGGGGGGCCACCGGGGAGCTGTTTTTT. This gives the protein CASSYGGATGELFF.

The V call is TRBV18, the J call TRBJ1-5; D gene unclear. This CDR3 comprises 19 residues. Trimming cost V 3 bases and J 3 bases, with 24 bases left between them. Germline assignment: CDR1 KGHSH and CDR2 LQKENI. The CDR3, as DNA: TGTGCCAGCTCACCGTTCCTGGGCGGCGCCGGAAGAGACAATCAGCCCCAGCATTTT. Its protein is CASSPFLGGAGRDNQPQHF. The whole variable domain, remainder taken from reference TRBV18 and TRBJ1-5, is NAGVMQNPRHLVRRRGQEARLRCSPMKGHSHVYWYRQLPEEGLKFMVYLQKENIIDESGMPKERFSAEFPKEGPSILRIQQVVRGDSAAYFCASSPFLGGAGRDNQPQHFGDGTRLSIL.

The chain joins TRBV11-2 to TRBJ1-2; TRBD1 matches at 10 bases. CDR3 length: 17 residues. CDR1 is SGHAT and CDR2 is FQNNGV in the germline V gene. The V segment lost 8 bases and the J segment 0 bases; nucleotides outside the gene matches: 12. Here the CDR3 reads CASGTGVRATTNYGYTF. CDR3 DNA sequence: TGTGCCAGCGGGACAGGGGTCAGGGCGACAACTAACTATGGCTACACCTTC.

The chain employs TRBV5-1 and TRBJ1-2; maybe TRBD1 (6 bases). Between the trimmed V and J ends, which lost 4 bases and 6 bases, there was a span of 19 bases. Germline V gives CDR1 SGHRS, CDR2 YFSETQ. The CDR3 length is 15 residues. The CDR3 DNA sequence: TGCGCCAGCAGCCCTCTGACGGGGGGGCCAAATGGCTACACCTTC. Residues: CASSPLTGGPNGYTF. The whole variable domain, filled in from reference TRBV5-1 and TRBJ1-2, reads KAGVTQTPRYLIKTRGQQVTLSCSPISGHRSVSWYQQTPGQGLQFLFEYFSETQRNKGNFPGRFSGRQFSNSRSEMNVSTLELGDSALYLCASSPLTGGPNGYTFGSGTRLTVV.

The chain has TRBV11-3 and TRBJ2-1; a weak D match, TRBD2 (5 bases). V lost 0 bases, J lost 9 bases, and 12 bases lay in between. This CDR3 contains 14 residues. CDR1 is SGHNT and CDR2 is YENEEA in the germline V gene. The DNA of the CDR3 is TGTGCCAGCAGCTTAGATGGGAGCGTGGGTGAGCAGTTCTTC. This codes for CASSLDGSVGEQFF.